Each of the 28 T cell receptor beta chains below was sequenced from the same sample in a study of blood T cell repertoires in COVID-19. Assay: immunoSEQ multiplex PCR; the TCRdb copy retains only in-frame clones and omits some. The sample includes roughly 200,000 clones, roughly 82% of them seen just once. Material: PBMCs or T cells enriched from blood (not recorded which). These receptors were collected from a man aged 40-49 years with acute COVID-19.

This clone was seen once. The chain employs TRBV2 and TRBJ1-5; 11 bases are a match to TRBD1. Germline CDR1 reads SNHLY; CDR2 reads FYNNEI. This CDR3 is built from 14 residues. V dropped 4 bases and J dropped 6; count of bases not matched to a gene: 2. Written as DNA, the CDR3 is TGTGCCAGCAGTGGGACAGGGGGCAGTCAGCCCCAGCATTTT. Protein: CASSGTGGSQPQHF.

This clone was found once. V and J are TRBV19 and TRBJ2-1, with D maybe TRBD2 (6 bases). V gave up 6 bases and J gave up 3 bases, with 15 bases separating them. The CDR3 is 15 residues long. The V gene's germline CDR1 is LNHDA and CDR2 SQIVND (reference sequence). CDR3 in DNA: TGTGCCAGTAGGGGCGGGACCGGCCACTACAATGAGCAGTTCTTC. Protein: CASRGGTGHYNEQFF.

This chain joins TRBV5-4 and TRBJ2-3; TRBD2 agrees at 8 bases. The germline gives CDR1 SGHNT, CDR2 YYREEE (reference sequence). CDR3 length equals 15 residues. With V trimmed by 7 bases and J by 4 bases, 11 bases remained unmatched. CDR3 sequence reads: CASLIAGGKADTQYF. The CDR3, as DNA: TGTGCCAGCCTGATTGCGGGAGGCAAAGCAGATACGCAGTATTTT.

This chain uses TRBV13 with TRBJ2-3, with a possible D match to TRBD2 (5 bases). Germline V gene data show CDR1 as PRHDT and CDR2 as FYEKMQ (reference sequence). This CDR3 is 14 amino acids long. V lost 5 bases and J 4 bases, leaving 13 bases between the germline ends. The CDR3 DNA reads TGTGCCAGCAGCCCCCGGGGAGTGGCAGATACGCAGTATTTT. Translating gives CASSPRGVADTQYF. Drawing the rest from reference TRBV13 and TRBJ2-3, the complete variable domain is AAGVIQSPRHLIKEKRETATLKCYPIPRHDTVYWYQQGPGQDPQFLISFYEKMQSDKGSIPDRFSAQQFSDYHSELNMSSLELGDSALYFCASSPRGVADTQYFGPGTRLTVL.

The rearrangement links TRBV11-2 to TRBJ2-7, with a possible D match to TRBD2 (6 bases). Trimming took 2 bases from V and 2 from J, leaving 13 bases between them. Germline V gene lookup returns CDR1 SGHAT and CDR2 FQNNGV. The CDR3 runs to 15 residues. DNA for the CDR3: TGTGCCAGCAGCTTATCGCGCGGGGATACCTACGAGCAGTACTTC. Amino acids: CASSLSRGDTYEQYF.

This clone was seen once. This chain links TRBV19 with TRBJ2-7, with TRBD2 matching over 13 bases. The junction had 4 bases not matched to a gene; V was cut back by 5 bases and J by 3 bases. Germline CDR1 LNHDA, CDR2 SQIVND (reference sequence). The CDR3 is 15 residues long. CDR3 sequence: CASSYTSGRGYEQYF. The CDR3 nucleotides are TGTGCCAGTAGTTATACTAGCGGGAGGGGCTACGAGCAGTACTTC.

The chain links TRBV5-1 to TRBJ1-3; no clear D gene. Germline loops: CDR1 SGHRS, CDR2 YFSETQ. The CDR3 loop spans 15 amino acids. Deletions cut 0 bases from V and 4 bases from J, with 11 bases between. CDR3 DNA sequence: TGCGCCAGCAGCTTGGAGGCAGGATCGGGAAACACCATATATTTT. Amino acids: CASSLEAGSGNTIYF.

The chain uses TRBV5-1 and TRBJ2-7, with D possibly TRBD1 on 6 matching bases. Trimming removed 4 bases from V and 4 bases from J, with 18 bases in between. The CDR3 is made up of 15 amino acids. The germline gives CDR1 SGHRS, CDR2 YFSETQ. The CDR3 reads CASSLGQMGVYEQYF. The CDR3 region has the DNA TGCGCCAGCAGCCTAGGACAGATGGGGGTATACGAGCAGTACTTC.

The J gene is TRBJ2-7, the V gene TRBV11-2, with TRBD2 identical over 8 bases. Germline V lookup: CDR1 SGHAT, CDR2 FQNNGV. J lost 3 bases, V lost 7 bases, and 5 bases had no gene match. The CDR3 is made up of 13 amino acids. The CDR3 DNA follows: TGTGCCAGCACCCCGAGCGGGAGCTACGAGCAGTACTTC. Amino acid sequence: CASTPSGSYEQYF.

The V gene is TRBV28, the J gene TRBJ1-2, with 8 bases lining up with TRBD1. Per the germline V gene, CDR1 is MDHEN and CDR2 is SYDVKM. The length of the CDR3 is 16 residues. With 6 bases clipped from V and 4 bases from J, the junction kept 13 bases outside the gene matches. CDR3 residues: CASSRSGQGEGYGYTF. The CDR3 DNA is TGTGCCAGCAGCAGATCCGGACAGGGAGAGGGCTATGGCTACACCTTC.

About this clone itself: This same CDR3 is encoded by further DNA sequences in the sample. The chain carries TRBV5-1 and TRBJ2-1; TRBD2 might be the D (6 bases). V lost 4 bases to trimming and J lost 0 bases, with 11 bases between them. The V gene's germline CDR1 is SGHRS and CDR2 YFSETQ. CDR3 length: 15 amino acids. CDR3 protein: CASSPGGSSYNEQFF. For the CDR3, the DNA is TGCGCCAGCAGCCCCGGGGGAAGCTCCTACAATGAGCAGTTCTTC. Full variable domain (remainder filled in from reference TRBV5-1 and TRBJ2-1): KAGVTQTPRYLIKTRGQQVTLSCSPISGHRSVSWYQQTPGQGLQFLFEYFSETQRNKGNFPGRFSGRQFSNSRSEMNVSTLELGDSALYLCASSPGGSSYNEQFFGPGTRLTVL.

The V call is TRBV7-2, the J call TRBJ1-1; TRBD1 is a possible D gene (6 bases). V lost 7 bases and J lost 3, with 21 bases in between. Looked up from germline, CDR1 is SGHTA and CDR2 is FQGNSA. The CDR3 spans 16 residues. The CDR3 loop reads CASKTNRVGRDTEAFF. The CDR3 DNA is TGTGCCAGCAAGACTAACAGGGTTGGGAGGGACACTGAAGCTTTCTTT.

The chain uses TRBV5-1 and TRBJ2-1; 8 bases are a match to TRBD1. With V trimmed by 2 bases and J by 9 bases, 7 bases remained unmatched. Germline CDR1 is SGHRS and CDR2 is YFSETQ. The CDR3 runs to 14 residues. The CDR3 DNA sequence: TGCGCCAGCAGCTTAGAGGGCAGGGGGCGTGAGCAGTTCTTC. Encoded protein: CASSLEGRGREQFF.

This chain joins TRBV11-1 and TRBJ2-3; D gene uncertain. The CDR3 covers 15 residues. V was clipped by 3 bases and J by 4 bases, with 14 bases between them. Germline loops: CDR1 SGHAT, CDR2 FQDESV (reference sequence). CDR3 loop: CASSFRSGWPDTQYF. DNA of the CDR3: TGTGCCAGCAGCTTTAGATCGGGTTGGCCAGATACGCAGTATTTT.

The chain uses TRBV30 and TRBJ2-7; the match to TRBD1 covers 8 bases. The ends lost 1 base at V and 4 bases at J; junction bases unmatched: 6. Germline-derived CDR1 and CDR2 are GTSNPN and SVGIG (reference sequence). This CDR3 is built from 14 residues. CDR3 DNA: TGTGCCTGGAGTGGCAGGACAGGGCGATACGAGCAGTACTTC. Amino acid sequence: CAWSGRTGRYEQYF.

The V gene is TRBV19, the J gene TRBJ2-1; TRBD2 matches 7 bases. V was pared by 5 bases and J by 13 bases, with 8 bases of the junction left unmatched. Germline V lookup: CDR1 LNHDA, CDR2 SQIVND (reference sequence). The CDR3 length is 12 residues. CDR3 amino acids: CASSPFGGSQFF. CDR3 in DNA: TGTGCCAGTAGTCCCTTTGGCGGGAGTCAGTTCTTC.

The rearrangement links TRBV7-9 to TRBJ2-5; possible D gene TRBD2, 5 bases. This CDR3 comprises 14 residues. V was clipped by 5 bases and J by 3 bases, with 13 bases between them. The germline CDR1 and CDR2 sequences are SEHNR and FQNEAQ (reference sequence). This CDR3 is CASSTPGLEETQYF. CDR3 bases: TGTGCCAGCAGCACACCGGGGTTGGAAGAGACCCAGTACTTC.

J is TRBJ2-7 and V is TRBV6-5; 9 bases agree with TRBD1. The V and J ends lost 5 bases and 0 bases, in that order; junction bases with no gene match: 2. Germline CDR1 MNHEY, CDR2 SVGAGI. CDR3 size: 14 residues. The CDR3 sequence is CASSMTGGSYEQYF. CDR3 bases: TGTGCCAGCAGTATGACAGGGGGCTCCTACGAGCAGTACTTC.

This chain uses TRBV2 with TRBJ2-7; tentative D call: TRBD1 (6 bases). CDR1 and CDR2 (germline): SNHLY, FYNNEI. There are 14 residues in the CDR3. The germline V and J ends were trimmed by 4 bases and 6 bases, with 16 bases remaining between them. The CDR3: CASSVLSGEGEQYF. The CDR3 DNA sequence: TGTGCCAGCAGTGTACTTTCAGGGGAAGGCGAGCAGTACTTC.

The V call is TRBV7-2, the J call TRBJ2-3; possible D gene TRBD2, 7 bases. In germline, CDR1 is SGHTA, CDR2 FQGNSA. V was shortened by 2 bases and J by 1 base, with 13 bases between the two germline ends. CDR3 length: 16 residues. The CDR3 loop is CASSLKGGLGTDTQYF. CDR3 coding DNA: TGTGCCAGCAGCTTAAAGGGGGGGCTAGGCACAGATACGCAGTATTTT.

V usage is TRBV6-5 and J usage is TRBJ2-5; 8 nucleotides line up with TRBD2. This CDR3 has 14 residues. V shed 7 bases, J shed 5 bases, and the junction held 9 bases outside the gene matches. The V gene's germline CDR1 is MNHEY and CDR2 SVGAGI. This CDR3 is CASKTGGNRETQYF. The CDR3 coding sequence is TGTGCCAGCAAAACGGGGGGGAATCGGGAGACCCAGTACTTC.

The table lists this clone with a few counts. The CDR3 DNA reads as TGTGCCAGCAAGGCTAGCGGGTTAATCTCCTACAATGAGCAGTTCTTC. Translated: CASKASGLISYNEQFF. J is TRBJ2-1 and V is TRBV28; 8 nucleotides agree with TRBD2. Germline lookup yields CDR1 MDHEN and CDR2 SYDVKM. The J segment lost 0 bases and the V segment lost 7 bases, leaving 8 bases of the junction unmatched. This CDR3 spans 16 amino acids.

The chain has TRBV3-1 (or the pseudogene TRBV3-2) and TRBJ1-1, with D uncertain. Germline V gives CDR1 LGHDT, CDR2 YNNKEL (reference sequence). V was shortened by 0 bases and J by 4 bases, with 9 bases between the two germline ends. CDR3 length equals 14 residues. The CDR3 is CASSQEEGATEAFF. In DNA, the CDR3 is TGTGCCAGCAGCCAAGAAGAGGGCGCCACTGAAGCTTTCTTT.

V usage is TRBV6-2 or TRBV6-3 and J usage is TRBJ2-7; 7 positions agree with TRBD1. CDR1 and CDR2 (germline): MNHEY, SVGEGT. This CDR3 has 17 amino acids. Trimming at V came to 4 bases and at J to 3 bases, leaving 15 bases not matched to a gene. The CDR3 is CASSSQPHRDRNYEQYF. CDR3 nucleotides: TGTGCCAGCAGTTCTCAGCCCCACCGGGACAGAAACTACGAGCAGTACTTC.

CDR3 nucleotides: TGTGCCACCAGTGATCCCAGACAGGGGGACAACAATGAGCAGTTCTTC. Translating it yields CATSDPRQGDNNEQFF. The rearrangement joins TRBV24-1 to TRBJ2-1; 9 nucleotides line up with TRBD1. Germline CDR1 and CDR2: KGHDR and SFDVKD. The V segment lost 3 bases and the J segment 5 bases; nucleotides outside the gene matches: 7. This CDR3 contains 16 residues.

V gene TRBV7-9 combines with J gene TRBJ1-3; D unclear. Germline V gives CDR1 SEHNR, CDR2 FQNEAQ (reference sequence). V gave up 1 base and J gave up 7 bases, with 14 bases separating them. This CDR3 spans 15 amino acids. The CDR3 nucleotides are TGTGCCAGCAGCTTAGGATCCGCCGGCGGGAACACCATATATTTT. This codes for CASSLGSAGGNTIYF.

The DNA of the CDR3 is TGCGCCAGCAGCACAGATAGCGACGGGGACACTGAAGCTTTCTTT. Translation: CASSTDSDGDTEAFF. V and J are TRBV4-1 and TRBJ1-1; D not resolved. Germline values: CDR1 MGHRA, CDR2 YSYEKL. The CDR3 runs 15 residues. V was shortened by 5 bases and J by 3 bases, with 16 bases between the two germline ends.

The rearrangement uses TRBV29-1 and TRBJ1-5, with unresolved D. Germline CDR1 reads SQVTM; CDR2 reads ANQGSEA. The CDR3 has 13 amino acids. V dropped 4 bases and J dropped 10 bases, with 17 bases sitting between them. The CDR3, as DNA: TGCAGCGTTGGATTACAGCCCGATGGACCCCAGCATTTT. It specifies CSVGLQPDGPQHF.